These 26 T cell receptor beta chains came from one sample sequenced in a study of human T cells and chemical hapten exposure. TCRdb itself ran the RACE reads through MiXCR, one entry per CDR3 protein. The sample includes about 260,000 distinct CDR3 sequences, about 8.6% seen only once; the top ten take 2% to 2.5%. Time point denoted: pre-sensitization, week 0. Described treatment: therapeutic diphenylcyclopropenone sensitization with weekly scalp DPC. The specimen comprised whole blood, sampled in connection with sensitization to the hapten diphenylcyclopropenone (DPC). These receptors were obtained from a woman in her 40s with alopecia areata. Some clones in this sample may be carry-over from other donors' samples.

This clonotype was seen a handful of times. V gene TRBV7-3 combines with J gene TRBJ2-1, with 7 bases identical to TRBD1. This CDR3 spans 18 amino acids. V trimming: 1 base; J trimming: 2 bases; junction bases outside the gene matches: 11. Germline CDR1 SGHTA, CDR2 FQGTGA. This chain's CDR3 is CASSLSSGLGGAYNEQFF. CDR3 DNA sequence: TGTGCCAGCAGCTTAAGCTCCGGGTTAGGGGGCGCCTACAATGAGCAGTTCTTC.

This clonotype was observed a few times. The chain combines TRBV6-2 or TRBV6-3 with TRBJ1-5, with 10 bases aligning to TRBD1. This CDR3 has 15 residues. Germline CDR1 is MNHEY and CDR2 is SVGEGT. V shed 6 bases, J shed 7 bases, and the junction held 9 bases outside the gene matches. CDR3 protein: CASSAATGGGQPQHF. For the CDR3, the DNA is TGTGCCAGCAGCGCCGCGACAGGGGGCGGACAGCCCCAGCATTTT.

In its sample, this clonotype was seen many times. The chain is built from TRBV5-1 and TRBJ2-2; 11 nucleotides agree with TRBD1. The ends lost 4 bases at V and 4 bases at J; junction bases unmatched: 3. The CDR3 has 15 amino acids. Germline values: CDR1 SGHRS, CDR2 YFSETQ. CDR3 in DNA: TGCGCCAGCAGCCCCGGGACAGGGGGCACCGGGGAGCTGTTTTTT. It is translated as CASSPGTGGTGELFF.

This clonotype occurred a few times. This chain links TRBV29-1 with TRBJ2-1; 8 positions match TRBD1. The V gene end was trimmed by 7 bases and the J gene end by 7 bases; junction bases not matched to a gene: 15. The CDR3 length is 15 residues. Per the germline V gene, CDR1 is SQVTM and CDR2 is ANQGSEA. The CDR3 DNA follows: TGCAGCGCTAATCGCCAGGGGGCGGTGATAAATGAGCAGTTCTTC. This encodes CSANRQGAVINEQFF.

V and J are TRBV6-6 and TRBJ2-7; 9 positions agree with TRBD1. Per the germline V gene, CDR1 is MNHNY and CDR2 is SVGAGI (reference sequence). V was clipped by 0 bases and J by 5 bases; unmatched bases: 5. This CDR3 is 15 amino acids long. CDR3 nucleotide sequence: TGTGCCAGCAGTTACTCTGGGACAGGGCGCAACGAGCAGTACTTC. Protein sequence: CASSYSGTGRNEQYF.

The rearrangement joins TRBV11-2 to TRBJ2-4, with no clear D. The CDR3 contains 12 residues. Trimming removed 2 bases at V and 7 bases at J, with 6 bases between. Looked up from germline, CDR1 is SGHAT and CDR2 is FQNNGV. The CDR3 reads CASSLSSNIQYF. CDR3 DNA: TGTGCCAGCAGCTTATCCTCCAACATTCAGTACTTC.

In DNA, the CDR3 is TGTGCCATCAGCCGGTCCTCCTATAATTCACCCCTCCACTTT. Translated: CAISRSSYNSPLHF. The rearrangement joins TRBV6-1 to TRBJ1-6; D uncertain. Germline lookup yields CDR1 MNHNS and CDR2 SASEGT. The CDR3 sequence is 14 residues long. The germline V and J ends were trimmed by 10 bases and 0 bases, with 10 bases remaining between them.

This clonotype occurred a few times. The rearrangement uses TRBV7-9 and TRBJ2-1; D may be TRBD1 or TRBD2 (5 bases each). Germline CDR1 and CDR2: SEHNR and FQNEAQ (reference sequence). The CDR3 is made up of 16 amino acids. Trimming took 5 bases from V and 2 from J, leaving 16 bases between them. In DNA, the CDR3 is TGTGCCAGCAGCCCGCCTGGGGGAGAGGCCTACAATGAGCAGTTCTTC. Amino acid sequence: CASSPPGGEAYNEQFF.

This clonotype was seen more than once but under ten times. The chain is built from TRBV6-6 and TRBJ1-5; possibly TRBD1 for D (6 bases). Per the germline V gene, CDR1 is MNHNY and CDR2 is SVGAGI (reference sequence). V lost 8 bases and J lost 1, with 12 bases in between. This CDR3 comprises 14 residues. The CDR3 loop is CASATGTSNQPQHF. The CDR3 region has the DNA TGTGCCAGCGCTACAGGGACAAGCAATCAGCCCCAGCATTTT.

This clonotype was recorded a few times. The rearrangement joins TRBV27 to TRBJ2-1; 9 bases agree with TRBD1. This CDR3 comprises 14 residues. Per germline, CDR1 MNHEY and CDR2 SMNVEV (reference sequence). J was trimmed by 6 bases and V by 1 base; bases with no gene match: 1. The CDR3 loop is CASSLWGQGNEQFF. In DNA, the CDR3 is TGTGCCAGCAGTTTATGGGGACAGGGCAATGAGCAGTTCTTC.

This clonotype was observed at least ten times. The chain has TRBV10-3 and TRBJ1-2, with TRBD1 matching 8 bases. The CDR3 has 11 amino acids. Trimming removed 11 bases from V and 9 bases from J; junction bases left unmatched: 8. From germline, CDR1 is ENHRY and CDR2 SYGVKD. The CDR3 loop is CAGGQVGSYTF. CDR3 DNA sequence: TGTGCCGGGGGACAGGTCGGGAGCTACACCTTC.

This clonotype was detected a few times. This sequence joins TRBV10-3 and TRBJ2-7; D is unresolved. V lost 6 bases and J lost 2, with 8 bases in between. The CDR3 is made up of 12 amino acids. The germline V gene has CDR1 ENHRY and CDR2 SYGVKD. The CDR3 loop reads CAISPGPYEQYF. CDR3 nucleotides: TGTGCCATCAGCCCCGGGCCCTACGAGCAGTACTTC.

The V call is TRBV9, the J call TRBJ2-5; D remains ambiguous. This CDR3 spans 15 amino acids. The V gene lost 4 bases and the J gene lost 2 bases, with 15 bases spanning the gap. CDR1 and CDR2 (germline): SGDLS, YYNGEE. CDR3 protein: CASSRTPNTQETQYF. CDR3 sequence (DNA): TGTGCCAGCAGCAGAACACCGAACACTCAAGAGACCCAGTACTTC. The variable domain in full, with the rest retrieved from reference TRBV9 and TRBJ2-5, is DSGVTQTPKHLITATGQRVTLRCSPRSGDLSVYWYQQSLDQGLQFLIQYYNGEERAKGNILERFSAQQFPDLHSELNLSSLELGDSALYFCASSRTPNTQETQYFGPGTRLLVL.

In this sample, this clonotype turned up a few times. This chain connects TRBV29-1 to TRBJ1-1, with D perhaps TRBD1 (5 bases). Trimming took off 7 bases at V and 0 bases at J, with 12 bases between the two ends. CDR3 length: 13 residues. Germline values: CDR1 SQVTM, CDR2 ANQGSEA. The CDR3 spells CSGRQSMNTEAFF. DNA for the CDR3: TGCAGCGGAAGACAGTCCATGAACACTGAAGCTTTCTTT.

This clonotype was recorded once. This rearrangement joins TRBV29-1 to TRBJ2-1; a possible D gene is TRBD1 (6 bases). The CDR3 runs 11 residues. Germline V lookup: CDR1 SQVTM, CDR2 ANQGSEA. Deletions cut 5 bases from V and 9 bases from J, with 11 bases between. The chain's CDR3 is CSVIQGSEQFF. For the CDR3, the DNA is TGCAGCGTTATACAGGGCAGTGAGCAGTTCTTC.

This clonotype has more than one count but fewer than ten. The J gene is TRBJ2-7, the V gene TRBV20-1; perhaps TRBD1 as D (6 bases). This CDR3 comprises 15 residues. V lost 0 bases, J lost 2 bases, and 14 bases lay in between. The germline V gene encodes CDR1 DFQATT and CDR2 SNEGSKA (reference sequence). The CDR3 protein is CSARDRWDTTYEQYF. The DNA for the CDR3 is TGCAGTGCTAGAGATAGGTGGGACACGACCTACGAGCAGTACTTC.

This clonotype has more than one count but fewer than ten. The chain combines TRBV6-1 with TRBJ2-2; D is perhaps TRBD1 (6 bases). V was shortened by 5 bases and J by 1 base, with 11 bases between the two germline ends. The germline V gene encodes CDR1 MNHNS and CDR2 SASEGT. The CDR3 runs 15 residues. The CDR3 DNA follows: TGTGCCAGCAGTTTTCCGGGACAGAACACCGGGGAGCTGTTTTTT. This encodes CASSFPGQNTGELFF.

The DNA for the CDR3 is TGTGCCACCGCACGAGGGACAACCTACGAGCAGTACTTC. Residues: CATARGTTYEQYF. The chain combines TRBV27 with TRBJ2-7; D may be TRBD1 (6 bases). The V gene's germline CDR1 is MNHEY and CDR2 SMNVEV (reference sequence). Trimming left V 10 bases short and J 2 bases short, with 15 bases between. The CDR3 consists of 13 residues.

This clonotype was found a few times. V gene TRBV6-2 or TRBV6-3 combines with J gene TRBJ1-1; a weak D match, TRBD1 (6 bases). The CDR3 runs 18 residues. Trimming removed 6 bases from V and 0 bases from J, with 23 bases in between. The V gene's germline CDR1 is MNHEY and CDR2 SVGEGT. This CDR3 reads CASSPNQLGTLLNTEAFF. For the CDR3, the DNA is TGTGCCAGCAGCCCGAATCAATTGGGGACACTGCTGAACACTGAAGCTTTCTTT.

This clonotype was recorded many times. This chain joins TRBV9 and TRBJ2-1; 7 bases match TRBD2. The CDR3 loop spans 16 amino acids. J gave up 0 bases and V 0 bases, and 3 bases lay outside the gene matches. CDR1 SGDLS and CDR2 YYNGEE come from the germline V gene. DNA for the CDR3: TGTGCCAGCAGCGTAGATGGCGGGAGCTCCTACAATGAGCAGTTCTTC. As protein: CASSVDGGSSYNEQFF.

This clonotype was counted ten times or more. V is TRBV28 and J is TRBJ2-1; the match to TRBD2 covers 13 bases. The CDR3 loop spans 17 amino acids. J lost 0 bases, V lost 2 bases, and 1 base had no gene match. The germline CDR1 and CDR2 sequences are MDHEN and SYDVKM. CDR3 in amino acids: CASSLGLAGASYNEQFF. In DNA, the CDR3 is TGTGCCAGCAGTTTAGGACTAGCGGGAGCCTCCTACAATGAGCAGTTCTTC. Using reference TRBV28 and TRBJ2-1 for the parts outside the CDR3, the full variable domain is DVKVTQSSRYLVKRTGEKVFLECVQDMDHENMFWYRQDPGLGLRLIYFSYDVKMKEKGDIPEGYSVSREKKERFSLILESASTNQTSMYLCASSLGLAGASYNEQFFGPGTRLTVL.

J is TRBJ2-3 and V is TRBV4-3, with D perhaps TRBD1 or TRBD2 (5 bases each). CDR3 length: 14 residues. CDR1 is LGHNA and CDR2 is YSLEER in the germline V gene. Between the trimmed V and J ends, which lost 0 bases and 5 bases, there was a span of 9 bases. The DNA for the CDR3 is TGCGCCAGCAGCCAAGACGGGACCAGAGATACGCAGTATTTT. Translating gives CASSQDGTRDTQYF.

In the case of this clonotype: At one end the junction does not follow the germline gene, possibly because of a read error. The gene calls are TRBV7-9 and TRBJ1-1, with D maybe TRBD1 (5 bases). The CDR3 loop spans 13 amino acids. Germline V lookup: CDR1 SEHNR, CDR2 FQNEAQ (reference sequence). CDR3 sequence: CASGLRRDTEAFF. DNA for the CDR3: TGTGCCAGCGGCTTACGCAGGGACACTGAAGCTTTCTTT.

The chain couples TRBV4-1 to TRBJ2-3; D perhaps matches TRBD1 (5 bases). The length of the CDR3 is 15 residues. Trimming cost V 1 base and J 4 bases, with 12 bases left between them. In germline, CDR1 is MGHRA, CDR2 YSYEKL. CDR3 region: CASSQGVTAPDTQYF. The CDR3 nucleotides are TGCGCCAGCAGCCAAGGGGTGACAGCCCCAGATACGCAGTATTTT.

For the CDR3, the DNA is TGTGCCAGCAGAGAGACCGGACAGTGGCCCTACGAGCAGTACTTC. Encoded protein: CASRETGQWPYEQYF. J is TRBJ2-7 and V is TRBV6-2 or TRBV6-3, with D possibly matching TRBD1 (6 bases). CDR3 length equals 15 residues. The germline gives CDR1 MNHEY, CDR2 SVGEGT. V gave up 6 bases and J gave up 2 bases, with 17 bases separating them.

This clonotype was seen only a few times. This chain connects TRBV2 to TRBJ2-2; 10 bases match TRBD1. This CDR3 spans 15 amino acids. The germline gives CDR1 SNHLY, CDR2 FYNNEI. Trimming removed 6 bases from V and 0 bases from J; junction bases left unmatched: 1. This CDR3 reads CASRGTGANTGELFF. CDR3 sequence (DNA): TGTGCCAGCAGGGGGACAGGGGCGAACACCGGGGAGCTGTTTTTT. Drawing the rest from reference TRBV2 and TRBJ2-2, the complete variable domain is EPEVTQTPSHQVTQMGQEVILRCVPISNHLYFYWYRQILGQKVEFLVSFYNNEISEKSEIFDDQFSVERPDGSNFTLKIRSTKLEDSAMYFCASRGTGANTGELFFGEGSRLTVL.